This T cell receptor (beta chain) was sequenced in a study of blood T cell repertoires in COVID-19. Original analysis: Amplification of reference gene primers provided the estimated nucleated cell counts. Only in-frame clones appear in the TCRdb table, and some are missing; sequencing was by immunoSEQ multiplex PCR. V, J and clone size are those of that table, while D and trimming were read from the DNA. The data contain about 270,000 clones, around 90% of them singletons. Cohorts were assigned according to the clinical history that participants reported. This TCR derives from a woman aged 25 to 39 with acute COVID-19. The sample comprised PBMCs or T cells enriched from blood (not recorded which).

The CDR3 region is CASSFAGETEAFF. In DNA form, the CDR3 reads TGTGCCAGCAGCTTTGCAGGGGAAACTGAAGCTTTCTTT. The chain is built from TRBV7-2 and TRBJ1-1, with D perhaps TRBD1 (6 bases). From germline, CDR1 is SGHTA and CDR2 FQGNSA. The CDR3 covers 13 residues. Trimming removed 3 bases at V and 5 bases at J, with 10 bases between.